This is a list of T cell receptor beta chains from one sample in a study of T cell repertoires in cytomegalovirus infection. One entry per CDR3 protein results from TCRdb running MiXCR on the reads. The table has more than 250,000 distinct CDR3 sequences, 20% to 30% seen once. Their specific antigens are unknown. Specimen: cultured PBMCs, collected from culture after CMV antigen stimulation. The receptor set was obtained from a human donor in good health (CMV status not recorded). Some clones in this sample may be carry-over from other donors' samples. Both conserved end residues are part of each CDR3. D genes are given only for firm matches. Clone size is shown for a subset of rows, as once, few, many or a class of expanded clone.

abundance	d_gene	v_gene	j_gene	CDR3nt	CDR3aa
few	-	TRBV27	TRBJ2-7	TGTGCCAGCAGTGCGGGCCGGGGGAGCTACGAGCAGTACTTC	CASSAGRGSYEQYF
once	TRBD2	TRBV12-3/TRBV12-4	TRBJ2-3	TGTGCCAGCATAACTAGCGGGAGTAAGACAGATACGCAGTATTTT	CASITSGSKTDTQYF
-	TRBD1	TRBV6-2/TRBV6-3	TRBJ2-1	TGTGCCAGCAGTTGGACAGGTGCCCTATTTCGGAGGGAGCAGTTCTTC	CASSWTGALFRREQFF
-	-	TRBV20-1	TRBJ1-5	TGCAGTGCCGGAGCGCCAGAAACCCTTAGTCAGCCCCAGCATTTT	CSAGAPETLSQPQHF
few	-	TRBV7-2	TRBJ2-2	TGTGCCAGCAGCCCAAGATCGGACACCGGGGAGCTGTTTTTT	CASSPRSDTGELFF
-	-	TRBV20-1	TRBJ1-2	TGCAGTGCCAAGACAGATACCGCGTATGGCTACACCTTC	CSAKTDTAYGYTF
-	TRBD1	TRBV5-1	TRBJ2-1	TGCGCCAGCAGAATGCCACAGGGGGACGTAGGTGAGCAGTTCTTC	CASRMPQGDVGEQFF
many	TRBD1	TRBV7-2	TRBJ2-5	TGTGCCAGCAGCTTAGTGACGGCAGGGGGTGATAAAGAGACCCAGTACTTC	CASSLVTAGGDKETQYF
many	-	TRBV7-2	TRBJ2-7	TGTGCCAGCAGCTTCCTCGGGCTCTACGAGCAGTACTTC	CASSFLGLYEQYF
once	TRBD1	TRBV19	TRBJ1-4	TGTGCCACTAAGGACAGGGGGCCTGAAAAACTGTTTTTT	CATKDRGPEKLFF
-	-	TRBV29-1	TRBJ1-1	TGCAGCGCCCGGACCGGGGGGAACACTGAAGCTTTCTTT	CSARTGGNTEAFF
many	-	TRBV7-9	TRBJ1-1	TGTGCCAGCAGCCCCTCCCTACCGGACACTGAAGCTTTCTTT	CASSPSLPDTEAFF
-	TRBD1	TRBV4-1	TRBJ2-2	TGCGCCAGCAGCGGTCAGGGGGTCACCGGGGAGCTGTTTTTT	CASSGQGVTGELFF
many	TRBD1	TRBV7-2	TRBJ1-1	TGTGCCAGCAGCTTAGCGCCAGGGGGGAACACTGAAGCTTTCTTT	CASSLAPGGNTEAFF
few	TRBD1	TRBV6-5	TRBJ1-1	TGTGCCAGCAGTTACTCGGACAGGGGGGGAAAGAACACTGAAGCTTTCTTT	CASSYSDRGGKNTEAFF
-	-	TRBV25-1	TRBJ2-7	TGTGCCAGCGGCAGTGAATTCTCCTACGAGCAGTACTTC	CASGSEFSYEQYF